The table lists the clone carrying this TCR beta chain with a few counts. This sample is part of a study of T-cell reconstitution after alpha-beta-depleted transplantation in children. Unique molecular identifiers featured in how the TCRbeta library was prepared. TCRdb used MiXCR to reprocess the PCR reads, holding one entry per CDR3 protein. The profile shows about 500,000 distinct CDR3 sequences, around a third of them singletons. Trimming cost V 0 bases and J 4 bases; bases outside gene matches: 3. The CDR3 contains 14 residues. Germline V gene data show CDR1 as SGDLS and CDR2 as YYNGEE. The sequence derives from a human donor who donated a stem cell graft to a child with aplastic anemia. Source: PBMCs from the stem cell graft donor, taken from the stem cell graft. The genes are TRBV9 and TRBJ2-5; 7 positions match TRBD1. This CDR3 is CASSVGGTAETQYF. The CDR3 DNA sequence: TGTGCCAGCAGCGTAGGAGGGACAGCAGAGACCCAGTACTTC.